Listed below are T cell receptor beta chains from one sample, sequenced in a study of a mutant IDH1 vaccine in newly diagnosed glioma. Produced via immunoSEQ multiplex PCR; TCRdb's table is partial and in-frame only. The table has fewer than 55,000 clones, 65% seen once; the top ten hold 4.8%. These receptors are not linked to any known antigen. Sequencing was performed on peripheral blood mononuclear cells (PBMCs), taken from a glioma patient whose treatment included an IDH1 peptide vaccine. The receptor set was obtained from a man aged 35 to 55 with glioma. Some clones in this sample may be carry-over from other donors' samples. Both conserved end residues are part of each CDR3. D genes are given only for firm matches. Some rows have no size entry. The others give once, few or many, or a class for an expanded clone.

TRBJ1-1,once,TRBV5-1,.,TGCGCCAGCAGCCTGGACCCTAACACTGAAGCTTTCTTT,CASSLDPNTEAFF
TRBJ2-3,few,TRBV14,.,TGTGCCAGCAGCCAAGGGATCAGGAGCACAGATACGCAGTATTTT,CASSQGIRSTDTQYF
TRBJ1-1,.,TRBV9,.,TGTGCCAGCAGCGTAGCGGTTGCTGAAGCTTTCTTT,CASSVAVAEAFF
TRBJ1-2,few,TRBV2,.,TGTGCCAGCAGTGTGACAGGATTTTATGGCTACACCTTC,CASSVTGFYGYTF
TRBJ1-2,.,TRBV6-5,.,TGTGCCAGCAGTTACTCGGCCGATGCCTATGGCTACACCTTC,CASSYSADAYGYTF
TRBJ2-1,few,TRBV7-9,TRBD2,TGTGCCAGCAGCCCTAGCGGGGGGCAGTTCAATGAGCAGTTCTTC,CASSPSGGQFNEQFF
TRBJ1-1,.,TRBV15,TRBD1,TGTGCCACCAGCAGGGGGCAGGGGGATGAAGCTTTCTTT,CATSRGQGDEAFF
TRBJ1-1,few,TRBV14,.,TGTGCCAGCAGCCAACTGAGCACTGAAGCTTTCTTT,CASSQLSTEAFF
TRBJ2-5,.,TRBV6-6,TRBD1,TGTGCCAGCAGTACCAGGACAGGGTGGGAGACCCAGTACTTC,CASSTRTGWETQYF
TRBJ2-7,.,TRBV7-8,TRBD1,TGTGCCAGCAGCCCGGGACAGGGCCCCTACGAGCAGTACTTC,CASSPGQGPYEQYF
TRBJ1-2,once,TRBV5-1,.,TGCGCCAGCAGCCCGGAGGGGGGTTCGGGGGGCTACACCTTC,CASSPEGGSGGYTF
TRBJ1-4,.,TRBV30,.,TGTGCCTGGACCCCGGGGACGGAAAATGAAAAACTGTTTTTT,CAWTPGTENEKLFF
TRBJ2-7,.,TRBV21-1,.,TGTGCCAGCAGCACGATCCAGGAGGAGGACTCCTACGAGCAGTACTTC,CASSTIQEEDSYEQYF
TRBJ1-5,.,TRBV27,TRBD1,TGTGCCAGCAGCCGACAGGGATTGAGCAATCAGCCCCAGCATTTT,CASSRQGLSNQPQHF
TRBJ1-4,.,TRBV2,.,TGTGCCAGCCATGGACAGCTGAATGAAAAACTGTTTTTT,CASHGQLNEKLFF
TRBJ1-4,.,TRBV30,.,TGTGCCTGGGGAAAAGAAAAACTGTTTTTT,CAWGKEKLFF
TRBJ1-2,once,TRBV5-1,TRBD1,TGCGCCAGCAGCTCCCCAGCCGGGACAGGGAGAACTAACTATGGCTACACCTTC,CASSSPAGTGRTNYGYTF
TRBJ2-3,few,TRBV2,.,TGTGCCAGCAGTGTTGGGGGCTCGAGCACAGATACGCAGTATTTT,CASSVGGSSTDTQYF
TRBJ1-1,.,TRBV5-1,.,TGCGCCAGCAGCCTAGAGGGACATTCGAACACTGAGGCTTTCTTT,CASSLEGHSNTEAFF
TRBJ2-5,.,TRBV7-6,.,TGTGCCAGCAGCTTAGCGGGGGGCGCAGAGACCCAGTACTTC,CASSLAGGAETQYF
TRBJ1-4,.,TRBV4-1,TRBD1,TGCGCCAGCAGCCAAGCGTGGGGACAGGGTTCGGAAAAACTGTTTTTT,CASSQAWGQGSEKLFF
TRBJ2-2,.,TRBV4-1,TRBD2,TGCGCCAGCAGCCAAGAGGGGCTCGCGGGGGGCGGGGCCGGGGAGCTGTTTTTT,CASSQEGLAGGGAGELFF
TRBJ1-4,few,TRBV5-6,.,TGTGCCAGCAGCCCCCTCCCCGGGGACACTACAACTAATGAAAAACTGTTTTTT,CASSPLPGDTTTNEKLFF
TRBJ1-1,.,TRBV7-3,.,TGTGCCAGCAGCTTAAGGCGGGACGTGTGGGGCACTGAAGCTTTCTTT,CASSLRRDVWGTEAFF
TRBJ1-3,.,TRBV7-9,.,TGTGCCAGCAGTCCCCGGGGGCCGATCACCATATATTTT,CASSPRGPITIYF
TRBJ2-5,.,TRBV6-1,.,TGTGCCAGCAGTGAAGGGCCTGATCAAGAGACCCAGTACTTC,CASSEGPDQETQYF
TRBJ1-1,.,TRBV6-5,TRBD1,TGTGCCAGCAGAGGCGCTTGGACAGGGTGGACTGAAGCTTCCTTT,CASRGAWTGWTEASF
TRBJ2-2,few,TRBV7-6,TRBD1,TGTGCCAGCAGCCCCCTCTGGGACAGCACCGGGGAGCTGTTTTTT,CASSPLWDSTGELFF
TRBJ1-1,few,TRBV5-1,.,TGCGCCAGCAGCGCAACCGCCGGGACACCGAACACTGAAGCTTTCTTT,CASSATAGTPNTEAFF